The 20 T cell receptor beta chains below all came from one sample that was sequenced in a study of Ad26.COV2.S vaccination and SARS-CoV-2 variants. Measured with immunoSEQ multiplex PCR; TCRdb has only the in-frame clones, and not every one. The repertoire holds some 500,000 clones, with roughly 89% as singletons. Specified treatment: 15 to 20 received Ad26.COV2.S at low or high dose, single or two shots; 5 received placebo; per-sample allocation not given. Sampling was done on day 63 after the first vaccine or placebo injection. The sample consisted of peripheral blood, taken in a trial of Ad26.COV2.S vaccine versus placebo. The receptors here all came from a person aged 18 to 65 who received the Ad26.COV2.S COVID-19 vaccine or a placebo.

The rearrangement joins TRBV5-4 to TRBJ1-4; D unclear. The V gene lost 3 bases and the J gene lost 0 bases, with 12 bases spanning the gap. This CDR3 comprises 16 residues. Germline CDR1 SGHNT, CDR2 YYREEE (reference sequence). This CDR3 is CASSSSGHATNEKLFF. CDR3 in DNA: TGTGCCAGCAGCTCAAGTGGGCATGCAACTAATGAAAAACTGTTTTTT.

The chain couples TRBV20-1 to TRBJ1-2, with D hard to call. CDR1 is DFQATT and CDR2 is SNEGSKA in the germline V gene (reference sequence). This CDR3 region has 13 residues. The V and J ends lost 3 bases and 4 bases respectively, with 12 bases between them. This CDR3 is CSASGTVSYGYTF. CDR3 coding DNA: TGCAGTGCTAGTGGAACAGTATCCTATGGCTACACCTTC.

As DNA, the CDR3 is TGTGCCAGCAGTTTAAGGAGCTCCTACGAGCAGTACTTC. Its translation is CASSLRSSYEQYF. The rearrangement uses TRBV28 and TRBJ2-7; no definite D call. This CDR3 contains 13 residues. Germline V CDR1 and CDR2: MDHEN, SYDVKM. The V end was cut by 2 bases, the J end by 0 bases, with 5 bases between.

The V call is TRBV18, the J call TRBJ2-1, with 7 bases identical to TRBD1. V trimming: 3 bases; J trimming: 0 bases; junction bases outside the gene matches: 5. The CDR3 consists of 16 residues. CDR1 is KGHSH and CDR2 is LQKENI in the germline V gene. CDR3 bases: TGTGCCAGCTCACCGGGCGCAGGGGGCTCCTACAATGAGCAGTTCTTC. This translates into CASSPGAGGSYNEQFF.

The CDR3 loop is CASSLDRAGELFF. In DNA, the CDR3 is TGTGCCAGCAGTTTAGACAGGGCCGGGGAGCTGTTTTTT. The V call is TRBV6-6, the J call TRBJ2-2; 7 bases map to TRBD1. Germline CDR1 and CDR2: MNHNY and SVGAGI (reference sequence). The CDR3 runs to 13 residues. Trimming removed 4 bases from V and 6 bases from J; junction bases left unmatched: 2.

The J gene is TRBJ1-2, the V gene TRBV4-3; 7 bases match TRBD1. Germline trimming cut 4 bases from V and 7 bases from J; bases unmatched to any gene: 12. From germline, CDR1 is LGHNA and CDR2 YSLEER. CDR3 size: 15 residues. The CDR3 protein is CASSLIDRDGGGYTF. The CDR3 bases are TGCGCCAGCAGCCTTATCGACAGGGACGGTGGTGGCTACACCTTC.

This chain connects TRBV5-1 to TRBJ1-5, with 8 positions matching TRBD1. Germline trimming cut 4 bases from V and 8 bases from J; bases unmatched to any gene: 5. Germline CDR1 SGHRS, CDR2 YFSETQ. This CDR3 has 13 residues. The CDR3 loop is CASSQGAMEPQHF. The CDR3 DNA follows: TGCGCCAGCAGCCAGGGGGCCATGGAGCCCCAGCATTTT. The full variable domain, its missing parts supplied by reference TRBV5-1 and TRBJ1-5, is KAGVTQTPRYLIKTRGQQVTLSCSPISGHRSVSWYQQTPGQGLQFLFEYFSETQRNKGNFPGRFSGRQFSNSRSEMNVSTLELGDSALYLCASSQGAMEPQHFGDGTRLSIL.

The gene calls are TRBV4-2 and TRBJ1-3; D gene unclear. This CDR3 region has 15 residues. Looked up from germline, CDR1 is LGHNA and CDR2 is YNFKEQ. The V end was cut by 0 bases, the J end by 2 bases, with 8 bases between. CDR3 DNA: TGTGCCAGCAGCCAAGAGGGCAGAACTGGAAACACCATATATTTT. Amino acids: CASSQEGRTGNTIYF.

This rearrangement joins TRBV25-1 to TRBJ2-1; TRBD2 matches at 9 bases. J gave up 4 bases and V 1 base, and 11 bases lay outside the gene matches. The CDR3 has 18 amino acids. Germline CDR1 is MGHDK and CDR2 is SYGVNS. CDR3 DNA sequence: TGTGCCAGCAGTGAATTATCGGGTAGCGGGAGCCCGTACAATGAGCAGTTCTTC. Residues: CASSELSGSGSPYNEQFF.

The chain employs TRBV7-9 and TRBJ2-1; no clear D. Germline loops: CDR1 SEHNR, CDR2 FQNEAQ (reference sequence). V was trimmed by 5 bases and J by 9 bases, leaving 11 bases between them. This CDR3 comprises 12 residues. The CDR3 DNA reads TGTGCCAGCAGCCCTCTGGAAGGTGAGCAGTTCTTC. This gives the protein CASSPLEGEQFF.

The chain is built from TRBV6-1 and TRBJ1-2; maybe TRBD1 (5 bases). CDR1 MNHNS and CDR2 SASEGT come from the germline V gene. The CDR3 has 16 residues. Trimming stripped 4 bases from V and 4 bases from J, with 19 bases between. CDR3 bases: TGTGCCAGCAGTGGACCTTGGGACCGGGAGACCTATGGCTACACCTTC. Protein product: CASSGPWDRETYGYTF.

The gene calls are TRBV4-3 and TRBJ2-1; the D is unclear. In germline, CDR1 is LGHNA, CDR2 YSLEER. Trimming left V 4 bases short and J 0 bases short, with 16 bases between. The CDR3 extends over 17 amino acids. Here the CDR3 reads CASSPIPPGPSYNEQFF. DNA for the CDR3: TGCGCCAGCAGCCCCATCCCCCCCGGCCCCTCCTACAATGAGCAGTTCTTC.

The chain links TRBV5-8 to TRBJ2-1; the D gene is possibly TRBD2 (7 bases). CDR1 SGHTS and CDR2 YDEGEE come from the germline V gene. Trimming took 6 bases from V and 0 from J, leaving 13 bases between them. The CDR3 length is 15 residues. CDR3 coding DNA: TGTGCCAGCACCGAGAGGGGGGGCTCCTACAATGAGCAGTTCTTC. Its translation is CASTERGGSYNEQFF.

This clone came up a few times. This rearrangement joins TRBV15 to TRBJ2-2; D gene uncertain. Germline assignment: CDR1 LNHNV and CDR2 YYDKDF (reference sequence). Trimming removed 1 base at V and 1 base at J, with 4 bases between. The CDR3 loop spans 14 amino acids. CDR3 amino acids: CATSRALNTGELFF. In DNA, the CDR3 is TGTGCCACCAGCAGAGCCTTGAACACCGGGGAGCTGTTTTTT.

The chain is built from TRBV24-1 and TRBJ2-3, with D uncertain. The CDR3 has 15 residues. Germline V gene sequence: CDR1 KGHDR, CDR2 SFDVKD. V lost 4 bases, J lost 0 bases, and 10 bases lay in between. CDR3: CATSDPHASTDTQYF. Here the CDR3 DNA reads TGTGCCACCAGTGACCCGCATGCTAGCACAGATACGCAGTATTTT.

The chain carries TRBV25-1 and TRBJ2-3; D gene uncertain. The CDR3 has 15 amino acids. Trimming left V 6 bases short and J 5 bases short, with 18 bases between. CDR1 is MGHDK and CDR2 is SYGVNS in the germline V gene. The chain's CDR3 is CASSFPVGRRDTQYF. Written as DNA, the CDR3 is TGTGCCAGCAGCTTCCCCGTCGGGCGGAGAGATACGCAGTATTTT.

DNA of the CDR3: TGTGCCAGTCTTAAGAGGGGGCGAAGGGGCGCGGAGACCCAGTACTTC. Translating gives CASLKRGRRGAETQYF. The chain is built from TRBV11-3 and TRBJ2-5; 7 nucleotides agree with TRBD1. V was clipped by 9 bases and J by 5 bases; unmatched bases: 18. Germline V gene sequence: CDR1 SGHNT, CDR2 YENEEA. The CDR3 runs to 16 residues. Based on the CDR3 plus reference TRBV11-3 and TRBJ2-5, the full variable domain is EAGVVQSPRYKIIEKKQPVAFWCNPISGHNTLYWYLQNLGQGPELLIRYENEEAVDDSQLPKDRFSAERLKGVDSTLKIQPAELGDSAVYLCASLKRGRRGAETQYFGPGTRLLVL.

V is TRBV28 and J is TRBJ1-2; D is ambiguous. Germline V gives CDR1 MDHEN, CDR2 SYDVKM. This CDR3 has 13 amino acids. Trimming shortened V by 5 bases and J by 6 bases, and 13 bases separated the two germline ends. The CDR3 sequence is CASSPSWVHGYTF. The CDR3, as DNA: TGTGCCAGCAGTCCAAGCTGGGTTCATGGCTACACCTTC.

The V gene is TRBV11-3, the J gene TRBJ2-6, with 7 nucleotides matching TRBD1. Unmatched junction bases numbered 8, after V lost 5 bases and J lost 4 bases. Germline V gene data show CDR1 as SGHNT and CDR2 as YENEEA. There are 16 residues in the CDR3. This CDR3 is CASSGRQGAGANVLTF. The DNA for the CDR3 is TGTGCCAGCAGCGGTCGACAGGGAGCCGGGGCCAACGTCCTGACTTTC.

The gene calls are TRBV4-2 and TRBJ2-2; TRBD1 might be the D (6 bases). The ends were cut back, 0 bases at V and 6 bases at J, with 14 bases in the middle. The germline gives CDR1 LGHNA, CDR2 YNFKEQ. The length of the CDR3 is 16 residues. The CDR3 DNA reads as TGTGCCAGCAGCCAAGACCACAGGGTATGGCCCGGGGAGCTGTTTTTT. Translating gives CASSQDHRVWPGELFF.